A single sample gave rise to the 18 T cell receptor beta chains below, sequenced in a study of blood T cell repertoires in COVID-19. Libraries were prepared by immunoSEQ multiplex PCR; TCRdb keeps only in-frame clonotypes and omits some of them. The sample consists of around 230,000 clones, approximately 84% of them appearing once. The sequenced sample consisted of PBMCs or T cells enriched from blood (not recorded which). The receptor source for this set is a man between 40 and 49 years old who had recovered from COVID-19.

The rearrangement joins TRBV5-4 to TRBJ2-6; D is perhaps TRBD1 (7 bases). Germline V lookup: CDR1 SGHNT, CDR2 YYREEE (reference sequence). The V end was cut by 6 bases, the J end by 0 bases, with 13 bases between. The CDR3 has 16 amino acids. This CDR3 reads CASNQGGDSGANVLTF. In DNA form, the CDR3 reads TGTGCCAGCAACCAGGGGGGCGACTCTGGGGCCAACGTCCTGACTTTC.

The chain recombines TRBV6-5 with TRBJ2-1, with a tentative D call TRBD2 (5 bases). Germline V gives CDR1 MNHEY, CDR2 SVGAGI. V lost 6 bases and J 1 base, leaving 7 bases between the germline ends. The CDR3 has 13 amino acids. DNA for the CDR3: TGTGCCAGCAGACCGGGGTCCTACAATGAGCAGTTCTTC. Its protein is CASRPGSYNEQFF.

This chain links TRBV5-8 with TRBJ1-5; no clear D gene. The germline gives CDR1 SGHTS, CDR2 YDEGEE. The CDR3 contains 15 residues. V gave up 4 bases and J gave up 2 bases, with 13 bases separating them. The CDR3 bases are TGTGCCAGCAGCCCAGGCGTACACGGCAATCAGCCCCAGCATTTT. It codes for CASSPGVHGNQPQHF.

This chain joins TRBV12-3 or TRBV12-4 and TRBJ2-1, with D possibly being TRBD2 (5 bases). The V end was cut by 6 bases, the J end by 3 bases, with 9 bases between. CDR3 length equals 13 residues. The CDR3 DNA sequence: TGTGCCAGCAGCTCCGGGGTCTACAATGAGCAGTTCTTC. This sequence encodes CASSSGVYNEQFF.

Worth noting for this clone: A junction boundary mismatches the germline segment, possibly from a read error. The genes are TRBV6-2 or TRBV6-3 and TRBJ2-5; 8 nucleotides align to TRBD2. CDR1 is MNHEY and CDR2 is SVGEGT in the germline V gene. This CDR3 contains 15 residues. The CDR3 region has the DNA TGTGCCAGCAGTCGAACCCCGGGACTAGGAGAGGCCCAGTACTTC. Protein product: CASSRTPGLGEAQYF.

The chain uses TRBV3-1 (or the pseudogene TRBV3-2) and TRBJ1-1; 12 positions agree with TRBD1. The J segment lost 10 bases and the V segment lost 6 bases, leaving 3 bases of the junction unmatched. The CDR3 consists of 12 residues. CDR1 LGHDT and CDR2 YNNKEL come from the germline V gene (reference sequence). CDR3 nucleotides: TGTGCCAGCAGTCGGGACAGGGGGCCAGCTTTCTTT. This sequence encodes CASSRDRGPAFF.

The chain combines TRBV6-5 with TRBJ1-1, with D possibly matching TRBD1 (5 bases). Trimming took off 6 bases at V and 7 bases at J, with 15 bases between the two ends. CDR3 length: 13 residues. Germline V gene data show CDR1 as MNHEY and CDR2 as SVGAGI. The CDR3 DNA follows: TGTGCCAGCAGGCCCGACAGTCACTTTGAAGCTTTCTTT. As protein: CASRPDSHFEAFF.

This chain joins TRBV28 and TRBJ1-5; maybe TRBD1 (5 bases). Between the trimmed V and J ends, which lost 7 bases and 1 base, there was a span of 17 bases. The CDR3 extends over 16 amino acids. Germline assignment: CDR1 MDHEN and CDR2 SYDVKM. This chain's CDR3 is CASTRSGPASNQPQHF. The CDR3 DNA reads TGTGCCAGCACGCGATCAGGGCCAGCGAGCAATCAGCCCCAGCATTTT.

The V call is TRBV6-5, the J call TRBJ2-7, with D possibly matching TRBD1 (6 bases). The germline V and J ends were trimmed by 5 bases and 2 bases, with 13 bases remaining between them. Germline loops: CDR1 MNHEY, CDR2 SVGAGI. The CDR3 consists of 14 residues. The DNA of the CDR3 is TGTGCCAGCAGTACAAAACAGGGACCCTACGAGCAGTACTTC. Amino acid sequence: CASSTKQGPYEQYF.

The rearrangement uses TRBV6-6 and TRBJ2-3; weak D call: TRBD1 (5 bases). V lost 2 bases to trimming and J lost 1 base, with 7 bases between them. CDR1 MNHNY and CDR2 SVGAGI come from the germline V gene (reference sequence). The CDR3 covers 14 residues. CDR3 sequence (DNA): TGTGCCAGCAGTTACAGGGGTCGCACAGATACGCAGTATTTT. The encoded protein is CASSYRGRTDTQYF.

This rearrangement joins TRBV19 to TRBJ1-4; D is undetermined. The CDR3 is 12 residues long. Per germline, CDR1 LNHDA and CDR2 SQIVND (reference sequence). Between the trimmed V and J ends, which lost 2 bases and 10 bases, there was a span of 8 bases. The chain's CDR3 is CASSIPGGKLFF. The CDR3 DNA reads as TGTGCCAGTAGTATACCGGGTGGAAAACTGTTTTTT.

The V and J genes are TRBV6-2 or TRBV6-3 and TRBJ1-5; 9 bases are a match to TRBD1. Germline loops: CDR1 MNHEY, CDR2 SVGEGT. The junction had 7 bases not matched to a gene; V was cut back by 5 bases and J by 5 bases. The CDR3 contains 15 residues. The chain's CDR3 is CASSLRDRVDQPQHF. CDR3 bases: TGTGCCAGCAGTCTCCGGGACAGGGTGGATCAGCCCCAGCATTTT.

CDR3 in amino acids: CAWSRQGDQPQHF. In DNA form, the CDR3 reads TGTGCCTGGAGTCGGCAGGGGGATCAGCCCCAGCATTTT. This chain uses TRBV30 with TRBJ1-5, with 7 bases matching TRBD1. The CDR3 contains 13 residues. Trimming removed 2 bases from V and 5 bases from J; junction bases left unmatched: 3. Germline lookup yields CDR1 GTSNPN and CDR2 SVGIG (reference sequence).

The CDR3 nucleotides are TGCGCCAGCAGCGCTACTAGCCCGAGCTCCTACAATGAGCAGTTCTTC. Its protein product is CASSATSPSSYNEQFF. The chain combines TRBV5-1 with TRBJ2-1; D is possibly TRBD2 (6 bases). The CDR3 is 16 amino acids. The V end was cut by 4 bases, the J end by 0 bases, with 14 bases between. Per the germline V gene, CDR1 is SGHRS and CDR2 is YFSETQ.

For this clone: The same CDR3 arises from other DNA sequences in this sample as well. The chain has TRBV30 and TRBJ1-5; D is undetermined. Germline CDR1 and CDR2: GTSNPN and SVGIG (reference sequence). This CDR3 is built from 13 residues. Trimming shortened V by 2 bases and J by 3 bases, and 8 bases separated the two germline ends. The CDR3 DNA reads TGTGCCTGGAGTTCCCGTAACAATCAGCCCCAGCATTTT. Its protein product is CAWSSRNNQPQHF.

The chain carries TRBV2 and TRBJ2-3, with 10 bases that match TRBD2. The CDR3 covers 15 residues. V lost 5 bases and J lost 5; bases outside the gene matches: 7. The germline CDR1 and CDR2 sequences are SNHLY and FYNNEI. The CDR3 sequence is CASSLRAGGQDTQYF. DNA for the CDR3: TGTGCCAGCAGTCTCCGAGCGGGAGGGCAAGATACGCAGTATTTT.

This clone was counted once. The chain links TRBV27 to TRBJ2-1; TRBD1 aligns across 12 bases. CDR3 size: 17 residues. Germline V lookup: CDR1 MNHEY, CDR2 SMNVEV (reference sequence). The J segment lost 5 bases and the V segment lost 1 base, leaving 6 bases of the junction unmatched. The CDR3 region is CASSLWGQGALNNEQFF. The DNA of the CDR3 is TGTGCCAGCAGTTTATGGGGACAGGGGGCGCTTAACAATGAGCAGTTCTTC.

V gene TRBV11-2 combines with J gene TRBJ2-7, with 9 bases fitting TRBD1. V lost 2 bases, J lost 3 bases, and 5 bases stayed unmatched. This CDR3 has 15 amino acids. From germline, CDR1 is SGHAT and CDR2 FQNNGV. The CDR3, as DNA: TGTGCCAGCAGCTTAACACAGGGGGCCTTCTACGAGCAGTACTTC. Protein sequence: CASSLTQGAFYEQYF.